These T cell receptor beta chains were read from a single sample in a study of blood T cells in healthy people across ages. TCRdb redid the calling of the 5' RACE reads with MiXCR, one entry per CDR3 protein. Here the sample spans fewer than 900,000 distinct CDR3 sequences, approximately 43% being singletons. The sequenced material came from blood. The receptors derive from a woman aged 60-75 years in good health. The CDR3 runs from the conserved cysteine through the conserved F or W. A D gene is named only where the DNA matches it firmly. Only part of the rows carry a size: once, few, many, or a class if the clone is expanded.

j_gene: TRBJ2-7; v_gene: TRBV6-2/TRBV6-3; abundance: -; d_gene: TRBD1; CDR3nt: TGTGCCAGCGGAACAGGGGAATCTTGCGAGCAGTACTTC; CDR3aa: CASGTGESCEQYF
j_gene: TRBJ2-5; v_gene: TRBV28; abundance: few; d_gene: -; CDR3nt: TGTGCCAGCATCCAGTCCTTCGAAGAGACCCAGTACTTC; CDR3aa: CASIQSFEETQYF
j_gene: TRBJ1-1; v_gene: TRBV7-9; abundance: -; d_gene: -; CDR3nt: TGTGCCAGCACCCTATCTGGGGGGAACACTGAAGCTTTCTTT; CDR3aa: CASTLSGGNTEAFF
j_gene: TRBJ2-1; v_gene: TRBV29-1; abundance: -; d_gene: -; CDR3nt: TGCAGCGTGGTATTGGGCCAGGGGAGACACGATGAGCAGTTCTTC; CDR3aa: CSVVLGQGRHDEQFF
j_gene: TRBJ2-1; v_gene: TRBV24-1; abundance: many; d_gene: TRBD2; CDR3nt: TGTGCCACCAGTGTATCGCCTAGCGGGACCTTTAGCTCCTACAATGAGCAGTTCTTC; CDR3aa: CATSVSPSGTFSSYNEQFF
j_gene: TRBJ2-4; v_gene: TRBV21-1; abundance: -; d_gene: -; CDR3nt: TGTGCCAGCAGCAACCTTAGGACAGGGGCCAAAAACATTCAGTACTTC; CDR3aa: CASSNLRTGAKNIQYF
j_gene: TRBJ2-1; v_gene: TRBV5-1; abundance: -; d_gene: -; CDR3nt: TGCGCCAGCAGCTTGGCGGGGGCTACAGACGGTGAGCAGTTCTTC; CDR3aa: CASSLAGATDGEQFF
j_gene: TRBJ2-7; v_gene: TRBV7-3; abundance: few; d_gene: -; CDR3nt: TGTGCCAGCAGTGAGGGTCCGGCGTACGAGCAGTACTTC; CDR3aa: CASSEGPAYEQYF
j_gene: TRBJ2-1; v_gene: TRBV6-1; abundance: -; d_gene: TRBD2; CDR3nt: TGTGCCAGCAGTCTAGCGGGGTGGAATGAGCAGTTCTTC; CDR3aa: CASSLAGWNEQFF
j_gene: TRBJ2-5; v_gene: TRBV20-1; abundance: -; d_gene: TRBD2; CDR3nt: TGCAGTGCTAGAGGACGGGCAACTAGCGGGACCCCAAATGAGCAGTACTTC; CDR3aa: CSARGRATSGTPNEQYF
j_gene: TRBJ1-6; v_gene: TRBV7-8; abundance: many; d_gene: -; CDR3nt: TGTGCCAGCAGCGGGGGGAGGGAAGGGTCACCCCTCCACTTT; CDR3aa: CASSGGREGSPLHF
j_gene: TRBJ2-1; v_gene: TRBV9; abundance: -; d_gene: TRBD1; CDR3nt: TGTGCCAGCAGCGTAGACGGGACAGAATACAATGAGCAGTTCTTC; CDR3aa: CASSVDGTEYNEQFF
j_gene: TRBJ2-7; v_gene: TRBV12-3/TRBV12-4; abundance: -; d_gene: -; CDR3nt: TGTGCCAGCAGTTTCCGGGAGTACGAGCAGTACTTC; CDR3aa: CASSFREYEQYF
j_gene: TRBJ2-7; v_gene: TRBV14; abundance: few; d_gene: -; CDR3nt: TGTGCCAGCAGCCTCGACCCTATCTCCTACGAGCAGTACTTC; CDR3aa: CASSLDPISYEQYF
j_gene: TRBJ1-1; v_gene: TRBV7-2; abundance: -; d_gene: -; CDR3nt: TGTGCCAGCAGCTTCTCCCTAATCCAGGGTGAAGCTTTCTTT; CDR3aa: CASSFSLIQGEAFF
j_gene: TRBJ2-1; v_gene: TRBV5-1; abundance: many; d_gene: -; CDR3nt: TGCGCCAGCAGCTTGGCCACTGAGCAGTTCTTC; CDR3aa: CASSLATEQFF
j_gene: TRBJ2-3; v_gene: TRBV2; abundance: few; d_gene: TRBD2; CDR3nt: TGTGCCAGCAGCCCCACCTCAGCGGGGGGCTCGGATACGCAGTATTTT; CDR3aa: CASSPTSAGGSDTQYF
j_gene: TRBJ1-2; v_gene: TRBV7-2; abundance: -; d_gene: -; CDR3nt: TGTGCCAGCGGGGGGCAGCGAAGCTATGGCTACACCTTC; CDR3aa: CASGGQRSYGYTF
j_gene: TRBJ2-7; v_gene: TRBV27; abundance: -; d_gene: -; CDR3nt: TGTGCCAGCAGTGTGGGGACTGGGATCAGCGAGCAGTACTTC; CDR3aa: CASSVGTGISEQYF
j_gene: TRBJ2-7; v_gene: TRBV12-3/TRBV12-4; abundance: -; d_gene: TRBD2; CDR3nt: TGTGCCAGCAGCGGACAGGGCTCTAGCGGGAGATGGTACAATGAGCAGTACTTC; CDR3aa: CASSGQGSSGRWYNEQYF
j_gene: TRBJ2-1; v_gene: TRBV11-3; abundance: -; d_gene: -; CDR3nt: TGTGCCAGCAGCTCACGTCAGGACCCGGTCAATGAACAGTTCTTC; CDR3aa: CASSSRQDPVNEQFF
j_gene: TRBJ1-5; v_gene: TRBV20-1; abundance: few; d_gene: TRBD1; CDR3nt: TGCAGTGCTCGACAGGGGGAACGGGGCAGCCAGCCCCAGCATTTT; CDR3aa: CSARQGERGSQPQHF
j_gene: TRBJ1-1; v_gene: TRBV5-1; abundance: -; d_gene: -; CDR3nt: TGCGCCAGCAGCTTAATAACGGAGAACACTGAAGCTTTCTTT; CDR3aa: CASSLITENTEAFF
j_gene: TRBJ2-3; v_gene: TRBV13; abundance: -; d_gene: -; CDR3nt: TGTGCCAGCAGCTTAGGGACGGGCGGGGTTCTCACAGATACGCAGTATTTT; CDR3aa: CASSLGTGGVLTDTQYF
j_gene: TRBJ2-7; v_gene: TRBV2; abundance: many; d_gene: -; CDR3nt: TGTGCCAGCCAACCTCTACAGGGTTCCGACGAGCAGTACTTC; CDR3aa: CASQPLQGSDEQYF
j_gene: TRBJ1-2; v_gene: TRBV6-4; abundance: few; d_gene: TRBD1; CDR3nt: TGTGCCAGCAGTGACTCGGGACAGGGGAATGGCTACACCTTC; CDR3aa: CASSDSGQGNGYTF
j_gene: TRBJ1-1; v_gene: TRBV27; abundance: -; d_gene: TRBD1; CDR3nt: TGTGCCAGCAGTTCCCACGGGACAGGGGGCTATAGGGCTGAAGCTTTCTTT; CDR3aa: CASSSHGTGGYRAEAFF
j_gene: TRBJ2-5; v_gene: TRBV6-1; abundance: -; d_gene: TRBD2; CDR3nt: TGTGCCAGCAGCCTTACAGTGGGTAGCGGGGGGACGAATCAAGAGACCCAGTACTTC; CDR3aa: CASSLTVGSGGTNQETQYF
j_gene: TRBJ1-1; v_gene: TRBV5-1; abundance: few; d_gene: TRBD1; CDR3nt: TGCGCCAGCAGCCTGCAACTGGCAGGGGGCGAAGATACTGAAGCTTTCTTT; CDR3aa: CASSLQLAGGEDTEAFF
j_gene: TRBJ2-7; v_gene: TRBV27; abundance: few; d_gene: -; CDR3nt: TGTGCCAGCAGTTTAAGGACAGACCTCTCCTACGAGCAGTACTTC; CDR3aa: CASSLRTDLSYEQYF
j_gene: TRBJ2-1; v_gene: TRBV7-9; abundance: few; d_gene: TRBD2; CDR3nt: TGTGCCAGGGGGTCTAGCGGAAACAATGAGCAGTTCTTC; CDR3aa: CARGSSGNNEQFF
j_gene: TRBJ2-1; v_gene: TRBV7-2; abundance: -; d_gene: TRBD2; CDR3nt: TGTGCCAGCAGCTTAAGGCCGGGACTAGCGGGAGTAGGCGATGAGCAGTTCTTC; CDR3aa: CASSLRPGLAGVGDEQFF
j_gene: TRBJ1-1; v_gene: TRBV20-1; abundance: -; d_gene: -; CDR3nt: TGCAGTGCTTCCGGGACAATGAAGTACACTGAAGCTTTCTTT; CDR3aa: CSASGTMKYTEAFF
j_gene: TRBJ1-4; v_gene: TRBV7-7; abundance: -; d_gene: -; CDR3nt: TGTGCTAGCAGCTTACTGAGCGGTATTAATGAAAAACTGTTTTTT; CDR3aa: CASSLLSGINEKLFF
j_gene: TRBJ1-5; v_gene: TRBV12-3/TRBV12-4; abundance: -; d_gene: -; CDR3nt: TGTGCCAGCAGTTTCGACGGGGGGGGCAATCAGCCCCAGCATTTT; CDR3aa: CASSFDGGGNQPQHF
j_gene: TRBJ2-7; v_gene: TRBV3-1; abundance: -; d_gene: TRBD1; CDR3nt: TGTGCCAGCAGCCAATGGGGACAGGGAGCTTCCTACGAGCAGTACTTC; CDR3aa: CASSQWGQGASYEQYF
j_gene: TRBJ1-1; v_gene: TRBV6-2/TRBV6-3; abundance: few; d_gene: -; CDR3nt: TGTGCCAGCGGTCGTGGCGGGACTGAAGCTTTCTTT; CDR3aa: CASGRGGTEAFF
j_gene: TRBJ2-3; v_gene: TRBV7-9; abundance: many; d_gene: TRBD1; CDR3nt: TGTGCCAGCAGTCTCGGACAGGGGCACACAGATACGCAGTATTTT; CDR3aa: CASSLGQGHTDTQYF
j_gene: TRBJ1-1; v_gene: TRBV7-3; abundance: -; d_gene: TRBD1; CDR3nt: TGTGCCAGCAGCACCCAGGGGGACGCAGAAGCTTTCTTT; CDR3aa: CASSTQGDAEAFF
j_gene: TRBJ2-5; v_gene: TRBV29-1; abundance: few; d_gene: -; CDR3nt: TGCAGCGCAGAGAGGGCTTCAGGGGGGGGAGGCGAGACCCAGTACTTC; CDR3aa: CSAERASGGGGETQYF
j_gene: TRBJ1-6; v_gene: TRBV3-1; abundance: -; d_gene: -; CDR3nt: TGTGCCAGCAGCCCGTCGAATTGGGATAATTCACCCCTCCACTTT; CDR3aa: CASSPSNWDNSPLHF
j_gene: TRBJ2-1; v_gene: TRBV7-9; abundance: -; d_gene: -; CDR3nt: TGTGCCAGCAGCTTTTCCGAGAGCTCCTACAATGAGCAGTTCTTC; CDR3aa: CASSFSESSYNEQFF
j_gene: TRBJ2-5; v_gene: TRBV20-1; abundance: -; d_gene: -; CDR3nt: TGCAGTGTCCTCCGGCCTTGGGGGGGGGCCGAGCAGACCCAGTACTTC; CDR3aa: CSVLRPWGGAEQTQYF
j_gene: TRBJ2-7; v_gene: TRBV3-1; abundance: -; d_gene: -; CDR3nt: TGTGCCAACAGCCAACGGCAGGGCTACAATGAGCAGTACTTC; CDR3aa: CANSQRQGYNEQYF
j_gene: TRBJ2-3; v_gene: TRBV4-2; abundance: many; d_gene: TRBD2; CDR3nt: TGTGCCAGCAGCCAGGACGGGACTAGCTCAGATACGCAGTATTTT; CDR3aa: CASSQDGTSSDTQYF
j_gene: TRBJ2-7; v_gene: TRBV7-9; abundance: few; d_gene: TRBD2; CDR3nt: TGTGCCAGCAGTTCGACTAGCGGGGCTCTCTACGAGCAGTACTTC; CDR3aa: CASSSTSGALYEQYF
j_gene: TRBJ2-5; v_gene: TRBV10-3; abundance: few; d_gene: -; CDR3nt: TGTGCCATCAGTGCCGTTTCGAGCGGAGAAGAGACCCAGTACTTC; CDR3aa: CAISAVSSGEETQYF
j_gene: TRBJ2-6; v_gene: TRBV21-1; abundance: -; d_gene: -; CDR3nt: TGTGCCAGCGAGTCTACACCCCGCTCTGGGGCCAACGTCCTGACTTTC; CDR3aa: CASESTPRSGANVLTF
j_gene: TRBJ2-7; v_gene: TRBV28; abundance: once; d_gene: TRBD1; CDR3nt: TGTGCCAGCATCCGCCGGGACAGGGGGTGCGAGCAGTACTTC; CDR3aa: CASIRRDRGCEQYF
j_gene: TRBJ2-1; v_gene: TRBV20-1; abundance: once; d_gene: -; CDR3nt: TGCAGTGCTGGGGCTGGGGCTCGCAATGAGCAGTTCTTC; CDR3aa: CSAGAGARNEQFF
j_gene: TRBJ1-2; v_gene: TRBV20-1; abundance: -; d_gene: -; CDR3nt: TGCAGGCCTAACCTGCCCGTTGGACAGAGAGGCTACACCTTC; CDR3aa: CRPNLPVGQRGYTF
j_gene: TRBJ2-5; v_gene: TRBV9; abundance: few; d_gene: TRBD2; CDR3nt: TGTGCCAGCAGCGTAGGGACTAGCGGGGCCCCCACCATCCAAGAGACCCAGTACTTC; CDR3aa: CASSVGTSGAPTIQETQYF